A selection of T cell receptor beta chains follows, all from one sample in a study of cytomegalovirus exposure and HLA in healthy donors. Here immunoSEQ multiplex PCR was the method, and the copy in TCRdb shows in-frame clones only, minus some. Among 150,000 to 250,000 clones listed, roughly 84% were seen once. Sequenced input: PBMCs. The receptors derive from a young woman in good health and CMV-seropositive. Both conserved end residues are part of each CDR3. D genes are given only for firm matches. Some rows have no size entry. The others give once, few or many, or a class for an expanded clone.

J gene: TRBJ2-3
V gene: TRBV7-3
clone size: .
D gene: TRBD1
CDR3 DNA: TGTGCCAGCAGCTTAATAGGACAGGGAAGGGATACGCAGTATTTT
CDR3 protein: CASSLIGQGRDTQYF

J gene: TRBJ1-2
V gene: TRBV30
clone size: .
D gene: TRBD1
CDR3 DNA: TGTGCCTGGAGTGCCGGTGGACAGGGGGATGGCTACACCTTC
CDR3 protein: CAWSAGGQGDGYTF

J gene: TRBJ2-1
V gene: TRBV28
clone size: .
D gene: TRBD2
CDR3 DNA: TGTGCCAGCTGGAGCGGGGTCAATGAGCAGTTCTTC
CDR3 protein: CASWSGVNEQFF

J gene: TRBJ2-6
V gene: TRBV9
clone size: .
D gene: .
CDR3 DNA: TGTGCCAGCAGCGTAGGGTTTAGCGCTGGGGCCAACGTCCTGACTTTC
CDR3 protein: CASSVGFSAGANVLTF

J gene: TRBJ2-2
V gene: TRBV6-5
clone size: .
D gene: .
CDR3 DNA: TGTGCCAGCAGTTACTCGCTCCACTATCAGCTGTTTTTT
CDR3 protein: CASSYSLHYQLFF

J gene: TRBJ2-1
V gene: TRBV29-1
clone size: .
D gene: TRBD1
CDR3 DNA: TGCAGCGGAGGGGGCGCGAGCAATGAGCAGTTCTTC
CDR3 protein: CSGGGASNEQFF

J gene: TRBJ2-5
V gene: TRBV15
clone size: .
D gene: .
CDR3 DNA: TGTGCCACCAGCAGAGATGTAGTCCGGGAGACCCAGTACTTC
CDR3 protein: CATSRDVVRETQYF

J gene: TRBJ1-2
V gene: TRBV2
clone size: .
D gene: .
CDR3 DNA: TGTGCCAGCAGTGAAGCCGGGAGGGGGGCAAACTATGGCTACACCTTC
CDR3 protein: CASSEAGRGANYGYTF

J gene: TRBJ2-1
V gene: TRBV25-1
clone size: .
D gene: .
CDR3 DNA: TGTGCCAGCAGTGATTGGGGAGATCGGTTTAATGAGCAGTTCTTC
CDR3 protein: CASSDWGDRFNEQFF

J gene: TRBJ2-1
V gene: TRBV27
clone size: .
D gene: TRBD2
CDR3 DNA: TGTGCCAGCAGTTTATCGCTAGCGGGTACCAATGAGCAGTTCTTC
CDR3 protein: CASSLSLAGTNEQFF

J gene: TRBJ2-7
V gene: TRBV29-1
clone size: few
D gene: .
CDR3 DNA: TGCAGCGTACATACGGGTTTCGGCGAGCAGTACTTC
CDR3 protein: CSVHTGFGEQYF

J gene: TRBJ2-3
V gene: TRBV27
clone size: .
D gene: .
CDR3 DNA: TGTGCCAGCAGCTCCTTAGGGGCGGGCACAGATACGCAGTATTTT
CDR3 protein: CASSSLGAGTDTQYF

J gene: TRBJ1-5
V gene: TRBV18
clone size: .
D gene: .
CDR3 DNA: TGTGCCAGCTCAGGCAGCCTTGAGGAGCCCCAGCATTTT
CDR3 protein: CASSGSLEEPQHF

J gene: TRBJ2-1
V gene: TRBV7-9
clone size: .
D gene: TRBD2
CDR3 DNA: TGTGCCAGCAGCTTATCATGGGAGGGAGGCTACAATGAGCAGTTCTTC
CDR3 protein: CASSLSWEGGYNEQFF

J gene: TRBJ1-4
V gene: TRBV18
clone size: .
D gene: .
CDR3 DNA: TGTGCCAGCTCACCACTCAGGGTGCCTAATGAAAAACTGTTTTTT
CDR3 protein: CASSPLRVPNEKLFF

J gene: TRBJ2-7
V gene: TRBV28
clone size: .
D gene: TRBD1
CDR3 DNA: TGTGCCAGCAGTTTATCCCAGACAGGGTACGGAGAGTACGAGCAGTACTTC
CDR3 protein: CASSLSQTGYGEYEQYF

J gene: TRBJ2-2
V gene: TRBV19
clone size: few
D gene: .
CDR3 DNA: TGTGCCAGTAGTATGATCAGGGATTTCACCGGGGAGCTGTTTTTT
CDR3 protein: CASSMIRDFTGELFF

J gene: TRBJ2-7
V gene: TRBV28
clone size: .
D gene: TRBD1
CDR3 DNA: TGTGCCAGCAGTCCCTCGGGACAGGGTTTAGGGGAGCAGTACTTC
CDR3 protein: CASSPSGQGLGEQYF

J gene: TRBJ1-5
V gene: TRBV7-6
clone size: .
D gene: .
CDR3 DNA: TGTGCCAGCAGCTCCTCGGGGGGGAATCAGCCCCAGCATTTT
CDR3 protein: CASSSSGGNQPQHF

J gene: TRBJ2-3
V gene: TRBV27
clone size: .
D gene: .
CDR3 DNA: TGTGCCAGCAGTTTTCAGGCGGGGTCATCAGATACGCAGTATTTT
CDR3 protein: CASSFQAGSSDTQYF

J gene: TRBJ2-2
V gene: TRBV28
clone size: .
D gene: TRBD2
CDR3 DNA: TGTGCCAGCAGTTTATCCAAACTAGCGGGAGACACCGGGGAGCTGTTTTTT
CDR3 protein: CASSLSKLAGDTGELFF

J gene: TRBJ1-1
V gene: TRBV18
clone size: .
D gene: .
CDR3 DNA: TGTGCCAGCTCATTACACAGGAACACTGAAGCTTTCTTT
CDR3 protein: CASSLHRNTEAFF

J gene: TRBJ2-7
V gene: TRBV19
clone size: .
D gene: TRBD2
CDR3 DNA: TGTGCCAGTAGCCCTAGCGGCTACGAGCAGTACTTC
CDR3 protein: CASSPSGYEQYF

J gene: TRBJ2-1
V gene: TRBV7-8
clone size: .
D gene: .
CDR3 DNA: TGTGCCAGCGGGAGTCGGGACGGGAGATCGATGAATGAGCAGTTCTTC
CDR3 protein: CASGSRDGRSMNEQFF

J gene: TRBJ2-7
V gene: TRBV6-5
clone size: .
D gene: .
CDR3 DNA: TGTGCCAGCAGTAACCCCCCGCTACACGAGCAGTACTTC
CDR3 protein: CASSNPPLHEQYF

J gene: TRBJ1-1
V gene: TRBV5-6
clone size: .
D gene: .
CDR3 DNA: TGTGCCAGCAGCTTGGTGATGGCGGATACCACTGAAGCTTTCTTT
CDR3 protein: CASSLVMADTTEAFF

J gene: TRBJ2-7
V gene: TRBV7-3
clone size: .
D gene: .
CDR3 DNA: TGTGCCAGCAGCAGCCGGGTGGAGCAGTACTTC
CDR3 protein: CASSSRVEQYF

J gene: TRBJ1-4
V gene: TRBV10-2
clone size: .
D gene: .
CDR3 DNA: TGCGCCAGCAGTGAAGTTTCTACCCATGAAAAACTGTTTTTT
CDR3 protein: CASSEVSTHEKLFF

J gene: TRBJ2-5
V gene: TRBV5-5
clone size: .
D gene: TRBD1
CDR3 DNA: TGTGCCAGCAGCGGCCGGACAGGGGAAGAGACCCAGTACTTC
CDR3 protein: CASSGRTGEETQYF

J gene: TRBJ1-1
V gene: TRBV27
clone size: .
D gene: TRBD1
CDR3 DNA: TGTGCCAGCAGTTACGGGACAGGGGGGACGAACACTGAAGCTTTCTTT
CDR3 protein: CASSYGTGGTNTEAFF

J gene: TRBJ1-5
V gene: TRBV29-1
clone size: .
D gene: TRBD1
CDR3 DNA: TGCAGCGTCACCGGGACAGGGGTTGGTCAGCCCCAGCATTTT
CDR3 protein: CSVTGTGVGQPQHF

J gene: TRBJ2-7
V gene: TRBV7-9
clone size: .
D gene: TRBD1
CDR3 DNA: TGTGCCAGCAGCTTCTCTACAGGGGAAAGCTCCTACGAGCAGTACTTC
CDR3 protein: CASSFSTGESSYEQYF

J gene: TRBJ2-7
V gene: TRBV5-1
clone size: .
D gene: .
CDR3 DNA: TGCGCCAGCAGCCCGGGACTCCGGGGGTTACCCGAGCAGTACTTC
CDR3 protein: CASSPGLRGLPEQYF

J gene: TRBJ1-1
V gene: TRBV10-3
clone size: .
D gene: .
CDR3 DNA: TGTGCCATCAGTGCTCGGGAGGGGTTGGCTGAAGCTTTCTTT
CDR3 protein: CAISAREGLAEAFF

J gene: TRBJ1-1
V gene: TRBV7-2
clone size: .
D gene: .
CDR3 DNA: TGTGCCAGCAGCTCCCACACCGTGAACACTGAAGCTTTCTTT
CDR3 protein: CASSSHTVNTEAFF

J gene: TRBJ1-4
V gene: TRBV28
clone size: .
D gene: .
CDR3 DNA: TGTGCCAGCAGTTTTGAGCGAAATGAAAAACTGTTTTTT
CDR3 protein: CASSFERNEKLFF

J gene: TRBJ1-2
V gene: TRBV5-6
clone size: .
D gene: .
CDR3 DNA: TGTGCCAGCAGTCTGCAGCGGGGGATCCTTTATGGCTACACCTTC
CDR3 protein: CASSLQRGILYGYTF

J gene: TRBJ2-6
V gene: TRBV2
clone size: .
D gene: .
CDR3 DNA: TGTGCCAGCAGTGAGGTCAGGTTCATCTCTGGGGCCAACGTCCTGACTTTC
CDR3 protein: CASSEVRFISGANVLTF

J gene: TRBJ1-2
V gene: TRBV10-3
clone size: .
D gene: .
CDR3 DNA: TGTGCCATCAGTGAGGGTGGGCCCTATGGCTACACCTTC
CDR3 protein: CAISEGGPYGYTF

J gene: TRBJ2-5
V gene: TRBV2
clone size: .
D gene: .
CDR3 DNA: TGTGCCAGCAGTGTCATAGGGGTAGAGACCCAGTACTTC
CDR3 protein: CASSVIGVETQYF

J gene: TRBJ2-3
V gene: TRBV11-2
clone size: .
D gene: .
CDR3 DNA: TGTGCCAGCAGCTTAGTCGGCGGGATCTCAGATACGCAGTATTTT
CDR3 protein: CASSLVGGISDTQYF

J gene: TRBJ2-3
V gene: TRBV5-1
clone size: few
D gene: .
CDR3 DNA: TGCGCCAGCAGCTCGGGGACTCAAGCGGATACGCAGTATTTT
CDR3 protein: CASSSGTQADTQYF

J gene: TRBJ2-1
V gene: TRBV27
clone size: .
D gene: TRBD2
CDR3 DNA: TGTGCCAGCAGTTCGGGACTAGCGGGACCCCTTAATGAGCAGTTCTTC
CDR3 protein: CASSSGLAGPLNEQFF

J gene: TRBJ2-3
V gene: TRBV29-1
clone size: once
D gene: TRBD2
CDR3 DNA: TGCAGCGCTCAGACTAGCGGGACAGCAGATACGCAGTATTTT
CDR3 protein: CSAQTSGTADTQYF

J gene: TRBJ2-3
V gene: TRBV5-1
clone size: .
D gene: TRBD2
CDR3 DNA: TGCGCCAGCAGCTTAGGCGGGAGGGAGGATACGCAGTATTTT
CDR3 protein: CASSLGGREDTQYF

J gene: TRBJ2-1
V gene: TRBV4-1
clone size: .
D gene: TRBD2
CDR3 DNA: TGCGCCAGCAGCCACGGGACTAGCAGCCTCAGTGAGCAGTTCTTC
CDR3 protein: CASSHGTSSLSEQFF

J gene: TRBJ2-7
V gene: TRBV28
clone size: once
D gene: .
CDR3 DNA: TGTGCCAGCAGTTTTCGCGGATTCGGACTCCTAAGCTCCTACGAGCAGTACTTC
CDR3 protein: CASSFRGFGLLSSYEQYF

J gene: TRBJ2-2
V gene: TRBV2
clone size: .
D gene: TRBD2
CDR3 DNA: TGTGCCAGCAGTGAAGCAAAGGGACTAGCGGGAGGGCCGGAAACCGGGGAGCTGTTTTTT
CDR3 protein: CASSEAKGLAGGPETGELFF

J gene: TRBJ2-5
V gene: TRBV29-1
clone size: .
D gene: TRBD2
CDR3 DNA: TGCAGCGTTGACGGGGGGAGCGGGAGGGAGACCCAGTACTTC
CDR3 protein: CSVDGGSGRETQYF

J gene: TRBJ2-2
V gene: TRBV5-6
clone size: .
D gene: .
CDR3 DNA: TGTGCCAGCACCCTAGGGCAGGGTCATTTACCCGGGGAGCTGTTTTTT
CDR3 protein: CASTLGQGHLPGELFF

J gene: TRBJ2-3
V gene: TRBV27
clone size: .
D gene: .
CDR3 DNA: TGTGCCAGCAGTGGACCCTTAGGGGGGGTGGCAGATACGCAGTATTTT
CDR3 protein: CASSGPLGGVADTQYF

J gene: TRBJ2-7
V gene: TRBV27
clone size: .
D gene: .
CDR3 DNA: TGTGCCAGCAGTTTGGAGGGTCCCTACGAGCAGTACTTC
CDR3 protein: CASSLEGPYEQYF

J gene: TRBJ2-1
V gene: TRBV7-8
clone size: .
D gene: .
CDR3 DNA: TGTGCCAGCAGCCCAACGGAGTCGAGGGTCTACAATGAGCAGTTCTTC
CDR3 protein: CASSPTESRVYNEQFF

J gene: TRBJ2-7
V gene: TRBV29-1
clone size: .
D gene: TRBD2
CDR3 DNA: TGCAGCGTTCCGGGACTAGCCTACGAGCAGTACTTC
CDR3 protein: CSVPGLAYEQYF

J gene: TRBJ1-2
V gene: TRBV28
clone size: .
D gene: TRBD1
CDR3 DNA: TGTGCCAGCAGTAGGGGAGGGACAGGAAACAGCTATGGCTACACCTTC
CDR3 protein: CASSRGGTGNSYGYTF

J gene: TRBJ2-3
V gene: TRBV6-4
clone size: .
D gene: .
CDR3 DNA: TGTGCCAGCAGTGACTCAATGGAGACAGATACGCAGTATTTT
CDR3 protein: CASSDSMETDTQYF

J gene: TRBJ2-7
V gene: TRBV7-3
clone size: few
D gene: TRBD1
CDR3 DNA: TGTGCCAGCAGCCATACAGGGGGCGAGCAGTACTTC
CDR3 protein: CASSHTGGEQYF

J gene: TRBJ2-3
V gene: TRBV6-4
clone size: .
D gene: TRBD2
CDR3 DNA: TGTGCCAGCAGTGCTAGCGGGAGCACAGATACGCAGTATTTT
CDR3 protein: CASSASGSTDTQYF